The 29 T cell receptor beta chains listed next were all sequenced from one sample in a study of cytomegalovirus exposure and HLA in healthy donors. Primers: 60 Vbeta forward and 13 Jbeta reverse. The data were produced by immunoSEQ multiplex PCR, yet TCRdb's version contains in-frame clones alone and is incomplete. The data hold fewer than 100,000 clones, with around 82% observed a single time. The sequencing sample was made of PBMCs. All receptors derive from a male donor in good health and CMV-seronegative.

This clone has a single count. This chain links TRBV6-5 with TRBJ1-1; a weak D match, TRBD1 (6 bases). Trimming removed 6 bases from V and 4 bases from J, with 15 bases in between. The CDR3 runs to 14 residues. CDR1 is MNHEY and CDR2 is SVGAGI in the germline V gene. The CDR3 sequence is CASSERGGLTEAFF. The CDR3 nucleotides are TGTGCCAGCAGCGAACGGGGGGGGCTCACTGAAGCTTTCTTT.

The chain has TRBV4-3 and TRBJ1-6, with TRBD1 matching over 7 bases. The J segment lost 8 bases and the V segment lost 3 bases, leaving 7 bases of the junction unmatched. CDR1 is LGHNA, CDR2 YSLEER, per germline. CDR3 length: 15 amino acids. CDR3 DNA sequence: TGCGCCAGCAGCCAGGCCGGGACAGACGATTCACCCCTCCACTTT. This translates into CASSQAGTDDSPLHF.

V gene TRBV19 combines with J gene TRBJ1-1, with D uncertain. This CDR3 has 11 residues. The germline CDR1 and CDR2 sequences are LNHDA and SQIVND (reference sequence). Trimming pared 7 bases from V and 9 bases from J, leaving 12 bases between. The CDR3 here is CASTVRGKAFF. CDR3 nucleotide sequence: TGTGCCAGTACCGTACGCGGGAAAGCTTTCTTT.

V gene TRBV7-9 combines with J gene TRBJ2-3; no clear D. Deletions cut 0 bases from V and 3 bases from J, with 7 bases between. The CDR3 is 14 amino acids. Germline-derived CDR1 and CDR2 are SEHNR and FQNEAQ (reference sequence). As DNA, the CDR3 is TGTGCCAGCAGCTTAGCTAGTTCAACAGATACGCAGTATTTT. Residues: CASSLASSTDTQYF.

The chain is built from TRBV2 and TRBJ2-1, with 9 bases aligning to TRBD1. Germline CDR1 reads SNHLY; CDR2 reads FYNNEI. J lost 6 bases, V lost 6 bases, and 6 bases had no gene match. This CDR3 contains 14 residues. The CDR3 protein is CASRAETGGNEQFF. Here the CDR3 DNA reads TGTGCCAGCAGGGCCGAGACAGGGGGCAATGAGCAGTTCTTC.

Note on this clone: The sample carries other DNA sequences with the same CDR3. The chain carries TRBV7-2 and TRBJ1-2; a weak D match, TRBD1 (5 bases). With 3 bases removed from V and 1 base from J, the gap between germline ends came to 9 bases. The CDR3 sequence is 14 residues long. Germline V gene data show CDR1 as SGHTA and CDR2 as FQGNSA. Written as DNA, the CDR3 is TGTGCCAGCAGCTTGGTAAGGGGTAACTATGGCTACACCTTC. Protein: CASSLVRGNYGYTF.

The chain uses TRBV7-9 and TRBJ1-1; D possibly corresponds to TRBD1 (5 bases). V was clipped by 2 bases and J by 1 base, with 8 bases between them. Germline V gives CDR1 SEHNR, CDR2 FQNEAQ (reference sequence). This CDR3 has 14 residues. In DNA form, the CDR3 reads TGTGCCAGCAGCTTACAGGGAGGGAACACTGAAGCTTTCTTT. It translates to CASSLQGGNTEAFF.

The V gene is TRBV5-4, the J gene TRBJ2-3; maybe TRBD1 (5 bases). This CDR3 is built from 15 residues. The germline V gene has CDR1 SGHNT and CDR2 YYREEE (reference sequence). The V end was cut by 4 bases, the J end by 3 bases, with 15 bases between. The CDR3 bases are TGTGCCAGCAGCCATGCAGGGTTTGGGACAGATACGCAGTATTTT. Translating it yields CASSHAGFGTDTQYF.

The genes are TRBV7-2 and TRBJ2-5; D may be TRBD2 (6 bases). Trimming removed 5 bases from V and 5 bases from J, with 12 bases in between. Looked up from germline, CDR1 is SGHTA and CDR2 is FQGNSA. CDR3 length: 13 residues. CDR3: CASSQDYSETQYF. CDR3 coding DNA: TGTGCCAGCAGCCAGGACTATTCCGAGACCCAGTACTTC.

The chain recombines TRBV7-9 with TRBJ2-3, with a tentative D call TRBD2 (7 bases). The CDR3 totals 13 residues. Trimming took 4 bases from V and 4 from J, leaving 9 bases between them. Germline assignment: CDR1 SEHNR and CDR2 FQNEAQ (reference sequence). Here the CDR3 DNA reads TGTGCCAGCAGCTCGCGGGGGCCAGATACGCAGTATTTT. As protein: CASSSRGPDTQYF. Complete variable domain (other parts from reference TRBV7-9 and TRBJ2-3): DTGVSQNPRHKITKRGQNVTFRCDPISEHNRLYWYRQTLGQGPEFLTYFQNEAQLEKSRLLSDRFSAERPKGSFSTLEIQRTEQGDSAMYLCASSSRGPDTQYFGPGTRLTVL.

In its sample, this clone was seen a few times. The chain employs TRBV6-1 and TRBJ2-7; D perhaps matches TRBD1 (6 bases). The germline V gene encodes CDR1 MNHNS and CDR2 SASEGT. V shed 3 bases and J shed 4 bases, with 13 bases lying between them. The CDR3 has 14 amino acids. CDR3 nucleotide sequence: TGTGCCAGCAGTGATCAGGGGACACGTTACGAGCAGTACTTC. This codes for CASSDQGTRYEQYF.

This chain links TRBV19 with TRBJ2-1; 7 bases are a match to TRBD2. CDR1 and CDR2 from the germline V gene are LNHDA and SQIVND (reference sequence). This CDR3 spans 12 amino acids. V was clipped by 5 bases and J by 16 bases; unmatched bases: 11. The CDR3: CASSAVTGLSFF. For the CDR3, the DNA is TGTGCCAGTAGTGCCGTTACGGGACTAAGTTTCTTC.

The rearrangement links TRBV7-8 to TRBJ2-1; maybe TRBD2 (5 bases). V lost 2 bases and J lost 6, with 14 bases in between. This CDR3 has 15 residues. Germline CDR1 reads SGHVS; CDR2 reads FQNEAQ. This CDR3 reads CASSLIVGAINEQFF. CDR3 bases: TGTGCCAGCAGCTTAATTGTGGGAGCTATCAATGAGCAGTTCTTC.

J is TRBJ2-1 and V is TRBV12-5; 9 positions match TRBD2. The length of the CDR3 is 15 residues. Per germline, CDR1 LGHNT and CDR2 FRNRAP. V lost 1 base to trimming and J lost 5 bases; unmatched junction nucleotides: 3. CDR3 DNA: TGTGCTAGTGGTTTGGGGCTAGCGGGACACAATGAGCAGTTCTTC. It specifies CASGLGLAGHNEQFF.

V is TRBV7-8 and J is TRBJ2-5; possible D gene TRBD2, 6 bases. V gave up 4 bases and J gave up 5 bases, with 8 bases separating them. In germline, CDR1 is SGHVS, CDR2 FQNEAQ. This CDR3 contains 12 residues. CDR3 bases: TGTGCCAGCAGCTCCCGGGGGGAGACCCAGTACTTC. The encoded protein is CASSSRGETQYF.

Comments on this clone: A read error may account for a junction end that differs from germline. The chain links TRBV14 to TRBJ2-2, with 9 positions matching TRBD1. Per the germline V gene, CDR1 is SGHDN and CDR2 is FVKESK. The CDR3 loop spans 16 amino acids. The CDR3 DNA sequence: TGTGCCAGCAGCCGACCGGGACAGGGTAACACCGGGGAGCCGTTTTTT. Encoded protein: CASSRPGQGNTGEPFF. Full variable domain (rest looked up from reference TRBV14 and TRBJ2-2): EAGVTQFPSHSVIEKGQTVTLRCDPISGHDNLYWYRRVMGKEIKFLLHFVKESKQDESGMPNNRFLAERTGGTYSTLKVQPAELEDSGVYFCASSRPGQGNTGEPFFGEGSRLTVL.

The J gene is TRBJ1-1, the V gene TRBV13, with D unclear. CDR1 is PRHDT, CDR2 FYEKMQ, per germline (reference sequence). CDR3 length: 12 residues. Between the trimmed V and J ends, which lost 3 bases and 8 bases, there was a span of 10 bases. The CDR3 sequence: CASSFGEGEAFF. CDR3 in DNA: TGTGCCAGCAGCTTCGGGGAGGGAGAAGCTTTCTTT.

The chain links TRBV28 to TRBJ2-5; 8 positions agree with TRBD1. The junction had 7 bases not matched to a gene; V was cut back by 2 bases and J by 5 bases. The germline CDR1 and CDR2 sequences are MDHEN and SYDVKM. This CDR3 is 15 amino acids long. The CDR3 DNA is TGTGCCAGCAGTTTAAAACAGGGGGAGAGGGAGACCCAGTACTTC. Translation: CASSLKQGERETQYF.

The genes are TRBV6-6 and TRBJ1-3, with TRBD1 identical over 7 bases. CDR1 and CDR2 (germline): MNHNY, SVGAGI (reference sequence). Trimming removed 5 bases from V and 0 bases from J; junction bases left unmatched: 7. The CDR3 has 16 residues. Here the CDR3 DNA reads TGTGCCAGCAGTACCACAGGGGTTTTCTCTGGAAACACCATATATTTT. Its protein is CASSTTGVFSGNTIYF.

The chain links TRBV10-3 to TRBJ1-2, with D perhaps matching TRBD1 (6 bases). V was cut by 3 bases and J by 2 bases, with 19 bases left in between. The CDR3 consists of 17 residues. Germline CDR1 reads ENHRY; CDR2 reads SYGVKD. This chain's CDR3 is CAISDHGTLFPNYGYTF. For the CDR3, the DNA is TGTGCCATCAGTGACCACGGGACACTCTTCCCCAACTATGGCTACACCTTC.

As to this clone: Sequence at one end of the junction differs from germline and may be a read error. J is TRBJ2-7 and V is TRBV7-7; maybe TRBD1 (6 bases). Per the germline V gene, CDR1 is SSHAT and CDR2 is FNYEAQ (reference sequence). The CDR3 is 15 amino acids. CDR3 bases: TGTGCTAGCAGCTTACATCCCGAAGGGGGATACGAGCAGTACTTC. Its protein product is CASSLHPEGGYEQYF.

This chain uses TRBV7-2 with TRBJ2-1; D is unclear. The germline V gene has CDR1 SGHTA and CDR2 FQGNSA. The CDR3 sequence is 15 residues long. V shed 0 bases and J shed 2 bases, with 8 bases lying between them. CDR3 DNA sequence: TGTGCCAGCAGCTTAGCGGCAGGAACCTACAATGAGCAGTTCTTC. The encoded protein is CASSLAAGTYNEQFF.

The rearrangement links TRBV11-3 to TRBJ2-3, with 12 bases identical to TRBD2. The CDR3 length is 16 residues. Germline-derived CDR1 and CDR2 are SGHNT and YENEEA. Unmatched junction bases numbered 4, after V lost 5 bases and J lost 1 base. In DNA, the CDR3 is TGTGCCAGCAGCCCTGGGACTAGCGGGCGCACAGATACGCAGTATTTT. Translating it yields CASSPGTSGRTDTQYF.

V and J are TRBV29-1 and TRBJ2-3; 11 positions agree with TRBD2. The CDR3 extends over 15 amino acids. Germline assignment: CDR1 SQVTM and CDR2 ANQGSEA. V shed 3 bases and J 5 bases; nucleotides not matched to a gene: 7. As DNA, the CDR3 is TGCAGCGTTGATCGTAGCGGGGGGGCCAGAGATACGCAGTATTTT. It codes for CSVDRSGGARDTQYF.

The CDR3 protein is CASSPERDGVYEQYF. CDR3 coding DNA: TGTGCCAGCTCACCCGAGCGGGATGGCGTCTACGAGCAGTACTTC. This chain uses TRBV18 with TRBJ2-7; 7 bases fit TRBD2. CDR3 length equals 15 residues. V lost 3 bases to trimming and J lost 3 bases; unmatched junction nucleotides: 8. Looked up from germline, CDR1 is KGHSH and CDR2 is LQKENI.

This sequence joins TRBV7-2 and TRBJ2-3; weak D call: TRBD1 (5 bases). The V gene lost 1 base and the J gene lost 2 bases, with 10 bases spanning the gap. CDR3 size: 15 residues. Per the germline V gene, CDR1 is SGHTA and CDR2 is FQGNSA. CDR3 DNA: TGTGCCAGCAGCTTAGTTCAGGGCCCCACAGATACGCAGTATTTT. It yields the protein CASSLVQGPTDTQYF. Variable domain in full (rest from reference TRBV7-2 and TRBJ2-3): GAGVSQSPSNKVTEKGKDVELRCDPISGHTALYWYRQSLGQGLEFLIYFQGNSAPDKSGLPSDRFSAERTGGSVSTLTIQRTQQEDSAVYLCASSLVQGPTDTQYFGPGTRLTVL.

The chain carries TRBV5-1 and TRBJ2-1; 7 bases agree with TRBD2. The junction had 17 bases not matched to a gene; V was cut back by 4 bases and J by 7 bases. Germline V gives CDR1 SGHRS, CDR2 YFSETQ. The CDR3 has 17 residues. CDR3: CASSHQIVGGKVNEQFF. The CDR3 DNA reads as TGCGCCAGCAGCCACCAAATTGTGGGGGGGAAGGTGAATGAGCAGTTCTTC. The whole variable domain, remainder taken from reference TRBV5-1 and TRBJ2-1, is KAGVTQTPRYLIKTRGQQVTLSCSPISGHRSVSWYQQTPGQGLQFLFEYFSETQRNKGNFPGRFSGRQFSNSRSEMNVSTLELGDSALYLCASSHQIVGGKVNEQFFGPGTRLTVL.

The DNA for the CDR3 is TGCGCCAGCAGCTGGGGGGGGGAGGGATCTCAGCCCCAGCATTTT. This translates into CASSWGGEGSQPQHF. This sequence joins TRBV5-1 and TRBJ1-5, with a weak D call TRBD1 (5 bases). V gave up 3 bases and J gave up 6 bases, with 16 bases separating them. Per germline, CDR1 SGHRS and CDR2 YFSETQ. The CDR3 runs to 15 residues.

A few counts support this clone. V gene TRBV6-1 combines with J gene TRBJ1-4; D is unclear. V dropped 5 bases and J dropped 4 bases, with 14 bases sitting between them. CDR3 length equals 15 residues. Germline values: CDR1 MNHNS, CDR2 SASEGT. The CDR3 coding sequence is TGTGCCAGCAGTTCCCAAACGGGTCATAATGAAAAACTGTTTTTT. Encoded protein: CASSSQTGHNEKLFF.